This entry features one T cell receptor (beta chain) sequence. The target of this receptor is not known. No much larger clone exists at a distance of one base, and base qualities are not known. Healthy HIV-negative adults with no recently reported acute infections or vaccinations were included as donors. Only Caucasian adults living in Nashville, Tennessee, USA were represented among the donors. Magnetic negative selection was used to enrich CD4+ T cells, after which naive cells were positively selected on CD45RA and the negative fraction became the memory subset. Blood was obtained by leukapheresis, after which PBMCs were separated by Ficoll-Histopaque density gradient centrifugation and cryopreserved in liquid nitrogen vapor phase. Analytical flow cytometry was used to check the purity and quantity of each magnetically sorted T cell population. Genomic DNA was isolated from every sorted fraction and measured by UV absorbance on a Nanodrop 2000c.

Using the deep immunoSEQ assay, TCR CDR3 regions were amplified from genomic DNA by multiplex PCR. Extracted genomic DNA from each cell subset was distributed evenly across all wells of several immunoSEQ 96-well plates, and each plate was treated as a replicate. Each replicate PCR for sorted subsets received around 200 ng genomic DNA, equal to tens of thousands of T cell genomes. The purified libraries were quantified using a Qubit 3.0 fluorometer, sized with a Bioanalyzer 2100, and then quantified again using the KAPA Library Quantification kit. Every immunoSEQ 96-well plate was sequenced on a separate single-read 150-cycle Illumina NextSeq 550 flow cell. The published analysis was carried out like this. Because the immunoSEQ output held only junctional sequences and lacked quality scores, the filtering could not match the filtering applied to full-length reads. To assign V/J genes and CDR3, sequences were annotated using PyIR, a Python wrapper for IgBLAST v1.9, with IMGT germline references. Reads with weak V/J assignments (E-value above 1e-6), missing CDR3, stop codons, out-of-frame junctions, or ambiguous translated residues were removed. V3J clonotypes were defined as sequences sharing an identical inferred V gene, J gene, and CDR3 amino acid sequence. Percentage overlap between repertoires was calculated by dividing the number of shared unique clonotypes by the size of the smaller repertoire. Three approaches were used to assess repertoire richness: RTK rarefaction, the Chao1 estimator, and Recon v2.1 estimates of unobserved clonotypes. OLGA was used to compute generation probabilities for all TCRbeta clonotypes that the gDNA method yielded from a few donors. The clones in this table, taken by TCRdb from immuneACCESS, are in-frame only. Not every clone is retained; where verified, under half of the shortfall comes from an unresolved V gene, and the cause of the rest is unknown. The V and J calls and clone size are taken from that table; D and trimming were inferred from the DNA. The sample table holds about 1.1 million clones, of which around three quarters were seen once. Together, the top ten hold 0.5% to 0.6% of the sample.

This record comes from a study of shared clonotypes between healthy human individuals (dated by TCRdb to about 2020). Broadly, across the study: Three men and two women, aged 18 to 49 years, made up the cohort. For each donor, CD4 naive and CD4 memory were each given three plates, CD8 naive was given two plates, and CD8 memory was given one plate. The study deeply sequenced blood TCR repertoires of about 5 healthy adults to estimate repertoire size and the extent of clonotype sharing between individuals. To increase sequencing depth and limit assay-specific biases, different laboratories used diverse techniques to prepare libraries and sequence TCR repertoires. Leukapheresis yielded between about 0.8 and 8.9 billion PBMCs per donor.

The CDR3, from cysteine to phenylalanine, totals 16 residues. Only the CDR3 part of the read is kept: 48 bases, read in frame from the first base. CDR1 and CDR2 were assigned from the germline V gene as SGHTA and FQGNSA. V is clipped by 4 bases and J by 1 base, and the sequence between their germline boundaries is 16 bases long. The research as a whole found: Naive subsets generally had larger estimated clonotype richness than memory subsets. Because the study included a small number of donors, the genetic and exposure-history diversity represented was limited. Only blood was sampled, and tissue TCR repertoires likely differ from those in blood. Compared with non-shared clonotypes, the clonotypes found in all four sorted-subset donors had higher generation probabilities. Across a few donors, 5% to 6% of naive CD4, approximately 4% of naive CD8, approximately 2.5% of memory CD4, and around 0.4% of memory CD8 clonotypes were shared. Pairwise subsampling indicated that sequencing depth was expected to affect the degree of clonotype sharing among donors. Even with the large sequencing depth, rarefaction of the sorted-subset datasets indicated that sequencing was incomplete.

The sequenced material came from memory CD4+ T cells from PBMCs. Reading the label with the study, this specimen's cell subset or site is: CD45RA-negative fraction. The V gene is TRBV7-2 and the J gene is TRBJ2-5; the D segment is perhaps TRBD1 or TRBD2, each sharing 5 matched bases. This clonotype was sampled from a man aged 18 to 29 in good health. Some clones in this sample may be carry-over from other donors' samples. The DNA sequence is TGTGCCAGCAGCTCTCGACCCCAGGGACCCCAAGAGACCCAGTACTTC. Translated, it reads CASSSRPQGPQETQYF.